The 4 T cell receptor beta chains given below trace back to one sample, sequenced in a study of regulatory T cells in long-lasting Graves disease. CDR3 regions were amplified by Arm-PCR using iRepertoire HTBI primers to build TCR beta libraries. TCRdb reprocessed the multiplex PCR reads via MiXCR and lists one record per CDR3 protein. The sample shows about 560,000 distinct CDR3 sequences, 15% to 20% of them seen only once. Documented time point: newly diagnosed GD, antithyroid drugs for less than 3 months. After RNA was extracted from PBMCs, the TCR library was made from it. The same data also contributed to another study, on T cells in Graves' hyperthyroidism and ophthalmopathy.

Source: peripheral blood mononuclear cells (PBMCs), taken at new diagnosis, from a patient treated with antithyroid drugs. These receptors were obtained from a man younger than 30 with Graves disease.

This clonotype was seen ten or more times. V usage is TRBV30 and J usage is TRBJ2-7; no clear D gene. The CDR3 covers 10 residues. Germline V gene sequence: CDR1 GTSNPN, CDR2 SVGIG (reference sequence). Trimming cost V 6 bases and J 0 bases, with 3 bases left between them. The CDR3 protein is CACRSYEQYF. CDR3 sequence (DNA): TGTGCCTGCCGCTCCTACGAGCAGTACTTC.

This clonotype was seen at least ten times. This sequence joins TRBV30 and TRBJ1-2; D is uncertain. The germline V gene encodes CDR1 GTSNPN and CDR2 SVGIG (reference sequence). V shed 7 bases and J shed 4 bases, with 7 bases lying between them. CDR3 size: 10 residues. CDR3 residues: CASGFYGYTF. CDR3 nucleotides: TGTGCCTCAGGATTCTATGGCTACACCTTC.

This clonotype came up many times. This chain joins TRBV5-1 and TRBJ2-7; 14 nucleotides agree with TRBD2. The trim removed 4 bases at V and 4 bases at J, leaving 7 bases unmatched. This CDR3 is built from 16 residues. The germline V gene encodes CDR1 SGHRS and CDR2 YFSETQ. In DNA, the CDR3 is TGCGCCAGCAGCCAGGGACTAGCGGGAGTCACGTACGAGCAGTACTTC. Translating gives CASSQGLAGVTYEQYF.

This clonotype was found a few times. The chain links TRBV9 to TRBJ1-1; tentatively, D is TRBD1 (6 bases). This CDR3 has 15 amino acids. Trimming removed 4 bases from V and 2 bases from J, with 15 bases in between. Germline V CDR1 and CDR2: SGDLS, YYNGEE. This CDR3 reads CASSLQQGKNTEAFF. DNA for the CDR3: TGTGCCAGCAGCCTCCAGCAGGGGAAAAACACTGAAGCTTTCTTT.